One and the same sample provided the 7 T cell receptor beta chains below, sequenced in a study of T cells in tuberculosis. Sequencing used immunoSEQ multiplex PCR; TCRdb keeps in-frame clones, though not all of them. This sample has roughly 45,000 clones, with roughly 94% found just once. The specimen sequenced was PBMCs. These receptors were obtained from a donor between 10 and 29 years old with latent tuberculosis or without tuberculosis infection. Some clones in this sample may be carry-over from other donors' samples.

The V call is TRBV28, the J call TRBJ2-3, with TRBD1 as a possible D gene (6 bases). Germline CDR1 and CDR2: MDHEN and SYDVKM. The CDR3 length is 16 residues. V shed 5 bases and J shed 0 bases, with 15 bases lying between them. CDR3 DNA sequence: TGTGCCAGCAGTCAAATGGGGGCGGTGAGCACAGATACGCAGTATTTT. Encoded protein: CASSQMGAVSTDTQYF.

V is TRBV5-4 and J is TRBJ2-3; D is ambiguous. The CDR3 runs 14 residues. The germline CDR1 and CDR2 sequences are SGHNT and YYREEE (reference sequence). V was pared by 0 bases and J by 2 bases, with 7 bases between. Written as DNA, the CDR3 is TGTGCCAGCAGCTTGGGGCTTACCACAGATACGCAGTATTTT. It translates to CASSLGLTTDTQYF.

In DNA form, the CDR3 reads TGTGCCAGCAGCAATGGGACTAGTGTGAGGGTGGAGACCCAGTACTTC. Translating gives CASSNGTSVRVETQYF. The chain uses TRBV5-4 and TRBJ2-5, with 8 bases aligning to TRBD2. The CDR3 contains 16 residues. Unmatched junction bases numbered 13, after V lost 4 bases and J lost 5 bases. Germline assignment: CDR1 SGHNT and CDR2 YYREEE (reference sequence).

The chain joins TRBV7-8 to TRBJ2-1; tentatively, D is TRBD2 (5 bases). This CDR3 has 15 amino acids. The germline V and J ends were trimmed by 6 bases and 2 bases, with 14 bases remaining between them. In germline, CDR1 is SGHVS, CDR2 FQNEAQ. CDR3 region: CASSLAQRAYNEQFF. CDR3 in DNA: TGTGCCAGCAGTCTAGCCCAAAGGGCCTACAATGAGCAGTTCTTC.

The chain uses TRBV18 and TRBJ2-7, with TRBD1 identical over 7 bases. Per germline, CDR1 KGHSH and CDR2 LQKENI. V was clipped by 3 bases and J by 2 bases; unmatched bases: 7. The CDR3 sequence is 15 residues long. CDR3 loop: CASSPRSGQAYEQYF. The CDR3 nucleotides are TGTGCCAGCTCACCGAGATCCGGACAGGCCTACGAGCAGTACTTC.

The rearrangement links TRBV7-3 to TRBJ1-1; no definite D call. The CDR3 loop spans 13 amino acids. The germline CDR1 and CDR2 sequences are SGHTA and FQGTGA. V was shortened by 5 bases and J by 1 base, with 8 bases between the two germline ends. The CDR3, as DNA: TGTGCCAGCAGCCAGTTGGCGAACACTGAAGCTTTCTTT. It specifies CASSQLANTEAFF.

The chain uses TRBV28 and TRBJ2-3, with D uncertain. Per germline, CDR1 MDHEN and CDR2 SYDVKM. The CDR3 is 16 amino acids. The V end lost 3 bases, the J end lost 0 bases, and 13 bases lay between the germline ends. The CDR3 sequence is CASSLAGATSTDTQYF. CDR3 nucleotides: TGTGCCAGCAGTTTGGCAGGCGCTACTAGCACAGATACGCAGTATTTT. The full variable domain, its missing parts supplied by reference TRBV28 and TRBJ2-3, is DVKVTQSSRYLVKRTGEKVFLECVQDMDHENMFWYRQDPGLGLRLIYFSYDVKMKEKGDIPEGYSVSREKKERFSLILESASTNQTSMYLCASSLAGATSTDTQYFGPGTRLTVL.